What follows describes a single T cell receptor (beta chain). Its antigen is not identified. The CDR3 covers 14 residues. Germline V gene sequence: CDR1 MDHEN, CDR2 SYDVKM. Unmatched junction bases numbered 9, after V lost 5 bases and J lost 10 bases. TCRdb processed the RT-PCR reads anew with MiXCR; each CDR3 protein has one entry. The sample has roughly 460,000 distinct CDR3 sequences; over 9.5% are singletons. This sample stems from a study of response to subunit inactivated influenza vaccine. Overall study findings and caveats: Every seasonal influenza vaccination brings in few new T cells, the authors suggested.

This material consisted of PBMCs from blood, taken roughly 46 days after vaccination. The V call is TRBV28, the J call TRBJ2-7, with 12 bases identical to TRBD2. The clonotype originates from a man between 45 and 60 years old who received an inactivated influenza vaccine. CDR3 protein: CASSVRTSGVSQYF. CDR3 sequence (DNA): TGTGCCAGCAGTGTCCGGACTAGCGGGGTTTCTCAGTACTTC.